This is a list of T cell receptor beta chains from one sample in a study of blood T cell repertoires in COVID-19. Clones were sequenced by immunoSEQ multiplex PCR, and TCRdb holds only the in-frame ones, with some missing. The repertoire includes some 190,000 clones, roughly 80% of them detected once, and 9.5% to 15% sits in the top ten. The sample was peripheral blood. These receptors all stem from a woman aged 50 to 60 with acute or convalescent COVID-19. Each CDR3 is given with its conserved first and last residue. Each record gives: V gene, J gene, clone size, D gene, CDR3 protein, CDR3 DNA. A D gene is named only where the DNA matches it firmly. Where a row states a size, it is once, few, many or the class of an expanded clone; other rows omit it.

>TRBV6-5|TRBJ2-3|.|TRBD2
CASSYSTSGGTDTQYF
TGTGCCAGCAGTTACTCGACTAGCGGGGGCACAGATACGCAGTATTTT
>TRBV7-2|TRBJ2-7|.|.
CASSLARQTLYEQYF
TGTGCCAGCAGCTTAGCGCGACAGACCCTCTACGAGCAGTACTTC
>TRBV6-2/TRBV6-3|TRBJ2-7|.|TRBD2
CASSYNGQREGRGSYEQYF
TGTGCCAGCAGTTACAACGGCCAGCGGGAGGGCCGGGGCTCCTACGAGCAGTACTTC
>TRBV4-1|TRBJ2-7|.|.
CASSQEREGGYEQYF
TGCGCCAGCAGCCAAGAAAGGGAAGGGGGCTACGAGCAGTACTTC
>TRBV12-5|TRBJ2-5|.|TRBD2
CASGRTSTETQYF
TGTGCTAGTGGTAGGACTAGCACTGAGACCCAGTACTTC
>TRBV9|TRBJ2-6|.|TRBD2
CASSATFGGSSGANVLTF
TGTGCCAGCAGCGCCACCTTCGGGGGGAGCTCTGGGGCCAACGTCCTGACTTTC
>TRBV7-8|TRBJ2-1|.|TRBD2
CASSLRQTASGVGEQFF
TGTGCCAGCAGCCTCCGTCAGACAGCTAGCGGGGTGGGTGAGCAGTTCTTC
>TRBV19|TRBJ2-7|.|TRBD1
CASSALGTGYYEQYF
TGTGCCAGTAGTGCCCTCGGGACAGGCTACTACGAGCAGTACTTC
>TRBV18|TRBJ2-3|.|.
CASSPIVQNTDTQYF
TGTGCCAGCTCACCAATAGTACAGAACACAGATACGCAGTATTTT
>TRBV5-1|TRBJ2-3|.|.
CASSLELATDTQYF
TGCGCCAGCAGCTTGGAACTAGCTACAGATACGCAGTATTTT
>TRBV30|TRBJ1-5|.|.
CAWSADRTQPQHF
TGTGCCTGGAGTGCTGACAGGACCCAGCCCCAGCATTTT
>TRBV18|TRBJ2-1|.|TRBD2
CASSPPLAGKDEQFF
TGTGCCAGCTCACCACCTCTAGCGGGGAAGGATGAGCAGTTCTTC
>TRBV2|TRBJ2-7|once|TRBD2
CASRRTSGTYEQYF
TGTGCCAGCAGAAGGACTAGCGGAACCTACGAGCAGTACTTC
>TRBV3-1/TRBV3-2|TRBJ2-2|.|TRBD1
CASSPNRGVNTGELFF
TGTGCCAGCAGCCCCAACAGGGGGGTAAACACCGGGGAGCTGTTTTTT
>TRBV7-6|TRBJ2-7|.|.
CASSLFIDNYEQYF
TGTGCCAGCAGCTTATTCATTGACAATTACGAGCAGTACTTC
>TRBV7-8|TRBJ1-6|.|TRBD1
CASSLGQGASSPLHF
TGTGCCAGCAGCTTAGGGCAGGGGGCGTCTTCACCCCTCCACTTT
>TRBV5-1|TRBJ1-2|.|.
CASSLWSANYGYTF
TGCGCCAGCAGCTTGTGGTCGGCTAACTATGGCTACACCTTC
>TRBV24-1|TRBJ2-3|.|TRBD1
CATSEVKGQGSTDTQYF
TGTGCCACCAGTGAGGTGAAGGGACAGGGGTCCACAGATACGCAGTATTTT
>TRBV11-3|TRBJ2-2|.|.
CASSTNRDDGELFF
TGTGCCAGCAGCACCAACAGGGATGACGGGGAGCTGTTTTTT
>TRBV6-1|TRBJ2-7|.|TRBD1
CASSVGGQFYSYEQYF
TGTGCCAGCAGTGTAGGGGGACAGTTCTACTCCTACGAGCAGTACTTC
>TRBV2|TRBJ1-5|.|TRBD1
CASSRQGADQPQHF
TGTGCCAGCAGCCGACAGGGAGCGGATCAGCCCCAGCATTTT
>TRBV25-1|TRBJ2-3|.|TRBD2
CASSPGLAGGTYTDTQYF
TGTGCCAGCTCACCGGGACTAGCGGGAGGGACATACACAGATACGCAGTATTTT
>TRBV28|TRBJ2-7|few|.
CASSPQGSTSYEQYF
TGTGCCAGCAGTCCCCAGGGCTCCACCTCCTACGAGCAGTACTTC
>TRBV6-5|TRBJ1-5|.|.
CASRPLTGENQPQHF
TGTGCCAGCAGGCCACTGACAGGAGAAAATCAGCCCCAGCATTTT
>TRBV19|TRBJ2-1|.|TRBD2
CASSPTSGSYNEQFF
TGTGCCAGTAGCCCGACTAGCGGCTCCTACAATGAGCAGTTCTTC
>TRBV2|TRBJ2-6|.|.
CASTSSGANVLTF
TGTGCCAGCACTAGCTCTGGGGCCAACGTCCTGACTTTC
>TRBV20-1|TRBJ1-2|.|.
CSASRQTGAYGYTF
TGCAGTGCTAGTCGGCAGACTGGGGCCTATGGCTACACCTTC
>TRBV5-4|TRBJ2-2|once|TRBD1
CASSSGGSGELFF
TGTGCCAGCAGCTCAGGGGGCTCCGGGGAGCTGTTTTTT
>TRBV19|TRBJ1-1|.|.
CASSSLNGGAGAFF
TGTGCCAGTAGCTCCTTAAATGGCGGCGCGGGGGCTTTCTTT
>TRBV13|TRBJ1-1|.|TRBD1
CASSSGPPGGHGTEAFF
TGTGCCAGCAGTTCGGGACCACCAGGGGGCCATGGCACTGAAGCTTTCTTT
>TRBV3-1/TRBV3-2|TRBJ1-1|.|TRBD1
CASSPGQGRVGTEAFF
TGTGCCAGCAGCCCCGGACAGGGCCGGGTGGGAACTGAAGCTTTCTTT
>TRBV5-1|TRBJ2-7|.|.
CASSLGRGSGSYEQYF
TGCGCCAGCAGCTTGGGGCGGGGTTCGGGCTCCTACGAGCAGTACTTC
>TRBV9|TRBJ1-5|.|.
CASSVLPANQPQHF
TGTGCCAGCAGCGTATTACCCGCGAATCAGCCCCAGCATTTT
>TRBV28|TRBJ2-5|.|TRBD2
CASGDYPGQETQYF
TGTGCCAGTGGGGACTACCCTGGGCAAGAGACCCAGTACTTC
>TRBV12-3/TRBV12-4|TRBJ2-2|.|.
CASSLRDGELFF
TGTGCCAGCAGTTTAAGAGACGGGGAGCTGTTTTTT
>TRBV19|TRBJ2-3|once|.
CASSIGDSTTDTQYF
TGTGCCAGTAGTATAGGAGACTCCACAACAGATACGCAGTATTTT
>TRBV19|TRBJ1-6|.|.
CASSIQQANSPLHF
TGTGCCAGTAGTATTCAACAGGCAAATTCACCCCTCCACTTT
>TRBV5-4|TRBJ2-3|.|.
CASTGGQRTDTQYF
TGTGCCAGCACCGGAGGACAGCGCACAGATACGCAGTATTTT
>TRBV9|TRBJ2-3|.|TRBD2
CASSGGTSGRFDTQYF
TGTGCCAGCAGCGGGGGGACTAGCGGGAGATTCGATACGCAGTATTTT
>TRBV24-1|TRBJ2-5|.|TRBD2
CATSDLPGGRSQETQYF
TGTGCCACCAGTGATTTGCCGGGGGGTCGCTCCCAAGAGACCCAGTACTTC
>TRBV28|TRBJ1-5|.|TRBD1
CASSFVAGGLYQPQHF
TGTGCCAGCAGTTTCGTGGCAGGGGGCCTTTATCAGCCCCAGCATTTT
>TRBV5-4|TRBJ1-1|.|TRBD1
CASSPRDSNTEAFF
TGTGCCAGCAGCCCCCGGGACAGTAACACTGAAGCTTTCTTT
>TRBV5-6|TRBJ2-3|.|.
CASSTRSTGTDTQYF
TGTGCCAGCAGCACACGATCGACAGGCACAGATACGCAGTATTTT
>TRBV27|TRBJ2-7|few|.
CASSLVNSRTYEQYF
TGTGCCAGCAGTTTGGTTAACAGCAGAACCTACGAGCAGTACTTC
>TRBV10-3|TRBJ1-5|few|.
CAISGGGGQQPQHF
TGTGCCATCAGTGGTGGCGGGGGCCAACAGCCCCAGCATTTT
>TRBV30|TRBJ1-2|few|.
CAWSVAQLLWLQTF
TGTGCCTGGAGTGTGGCACAGCTTCTATGGCTACAGACCTTC
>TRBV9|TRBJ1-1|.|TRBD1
CASSGPRGRVTEAFF
TGTGCCAGCAGCGGACCGAGGGGGCGGGTCACTGAAGCTTTCTTT
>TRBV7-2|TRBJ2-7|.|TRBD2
CASTASGGSSYEQYF
TGTGCCAGCACCGCCAGCGGCGGGAGCTCCTACGAGCAGTACTTC
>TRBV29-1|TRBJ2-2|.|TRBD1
CSVATGGVATGELFF
TGCAGCGTTGCAACAGGGGGCGTAGCCACCGGGGAGCTGTTTTTT
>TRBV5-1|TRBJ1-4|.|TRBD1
CASSPTRGTVNEKLFF
TGCGCCAGCAGCCCGACCCGAGGGACAGTTAATGAAAAACTGTTTTTT
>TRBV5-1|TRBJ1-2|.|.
CASTPTLDYGYTF
TGCGCCAGCACCCCCACGTTAGACTATGGCTACACCTTC
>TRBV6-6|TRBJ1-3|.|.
CASTVLSGNTIYF
TGTGCCAGCACAGTCCTCTCTGGAAACACCATATATTTT
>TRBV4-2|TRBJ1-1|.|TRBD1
CASSQEEGAPTEAFF
TGTGCCAGCAGCCAAGAAGAGGGGGCGCCCACTGAAGCTTTCTTT
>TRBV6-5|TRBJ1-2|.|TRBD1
CASSYAGQGAGYGYTF
TGTGCCAGCAGTTACGCAGGACAGGGGGCTGGCTATGGCTACACCTTC
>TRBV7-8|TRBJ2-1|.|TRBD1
CASSYGQGDNEQFF
TGTGCCAGCAGCTATGGACAGGGGGACAATGAGCAGTTCTTC